The clone carrying this T cell receptor beta chain was recorded at least ten times. Its target is not known. The CDR3 totals 15 residues. Trimming pared 7 bases from V and 8 bases from J, leaving 21 bases between. Germline loops: CDR1 SNHLY, CDR2 FYNNEI. Primed by a sample-barcoded 5' primer and a J-beta primer mix, a second PCR proceeded for about 7 to 12 cycles. A tag from a template-switch adaptor with 12 random nucleotides marked each cDNA molecule. TCRdb reanalysed the 5' RACE reads using MiXCR and keeps one entry per CDR3 protein. The sample has over a million distinct CDR3 sequences; roughly 64% are singletons. This entry is derived from a study of blood T cells in healthy people across ages. General study results and limits: Per million T cells, the diversity of TCR beta decreased roughly linearly as age advanced.

Each donor had around 9.8 milliliters of peripheral blood drawn. Total RNA, at least 5.5 micrograms per sample, was extracted from PBMCs. The chain is built from TRBV2 and TRBJ2-4; perhaps TRBD1 as D (6 bases). This TCR derives from a man between 18 and 29 years old in good health. The sequenced material came from blood. The CDR3 DNA reads as TGTGCCAGCATCTTACGGGCACAGGGCGCAGACATTCAGTACTTC. It yields the protein CASILRAQGADIQYF.